A single sample gave rise to the 25 T cell receptor beta chains below, sequenced in a study of blood T cell repertoires in COVID-19 (dated by TCRdb to about 2020). The library was built by means of the immunoSEQ multiplex PCR assay. The clones in this table, taken by TCRdb from immuneACCESS, are in-frame only. Not every clone is retained; where verified, under half of the shortfall comes from an unresolved V gene, and the cause of the rest is unknown. For this sample the table gives around 320,000 clones, of which approximately 91% were detected only once. The ten most abundant clones make up roughly 3.9% of the sample. Sequenced sample: PBMCs or T cells enriched from blood (not recorded which). The receptors shown here come from a woman between 25 and 40 years old who had been exposed to COVID-19.

The rearrangement joins TRBV15 to TRBJ1-6; 8 bases map to TRBD1. The CDR3 totals 15 residues. Trimming at V came to 5 bases and at J to 6 bases, leaving 6 bases not matched to a gene. The germline V gene encodes CDR1 LNHNV and CDR2 YYDKDF (reference sequence). The CDR3 is CATSGGTGANSPLHF. The CDR3 DNA sequence: TGTGCCACCAGCGGAGGGACAGGAGCTAATTCACCCCTCCACTTT.

The chain couples TRBV7-9 to TRBJ1-2, with 7 positions matching TRBD1. This CDR3 has 15 residues. Trimming removed 5 bases from V and 8 bases from J; junction bases left unmatched: 14. Germline lookup yields CDR1 SEHNR and CDR2 FQNEAQ (reference sequence). The DNA of the CDR3 is TGTGCCAGCAGCCCAGGGACAGCTGGTCGGGAGGGCTACACCTTC. It encodes CASSPGTAGREGYTF.

The V gene is TRBV3-1 (or the pseudogene TRBV3-2), the J gene TRBJ2-7, with 8 bases lining up with TRBD2. The CDR3 loop spans 15 amino acids. The J segment lost 7 bases and the V segment lost 1 base, leaving 9 bases of the junction unmatched. Germline CDR1 reads LGHDT; CDR2 reads YNNKEL (reference sequence). This CDR3 is CASSQALIAGREQYF. Here the CDR3 DNA reads TGTGCCAGCAGCCAAGCCCTCATAGCGGGGAGGGAGCAGTACTTC.

The chain employs TRBV9 and TRBJ2-3; 10 nucleotides agree with TRBD1. There are 15 residues in the CDR3. Germline V gene sequence: CDR1 SGDLS, CDR2 YYNGEE. V shed 1 base, J shed 9 bases, and the junction held 8 bases outside the gene matches. The CDR3 region is CASSVRGSGQGTQYF. The CDR3 DNA reads TGTGCCAGCAGCGTAAGGGGGTCGGGACAGGGGACGCAGTATTTT.

This rearrangement joins TRBV6-6 to TRBJ2-3; no firm D call. This CDR3 has 13 residues. Trimming removed 0 bases at V and 5 bases at J, with 6 bases between. CDR1 and CDR2 (germline): MNHNY, SVGAGI (reference sequence). In nucleotides, the CDR3 is TGTGCCAGCAGTTACTCGACGGGAGATACGCAGTATTTT. It specifies CASSYSTGDTQYF.

The J gene is TRBJ2-3, the V gene TRBV4-1, with D maybe TRBD2 (6 bases). Germline lookup yields CDR1 MGHRA and CDR2 YSYEKL. The CDR3 extends over 13 amino acids. Trimming removed 4 bases at V and 3 bases at J, with 8 bases between. The CDR3 nucleotides are TGCGCCAGCAGCCCCGCGGGGACAGATACGCAGTATTTT. Its translation is CASSPAGTDTQYF.

The rearrangement joins TRBV19 to TRBJ1-5; 7 bases map to TRBD1. The V gene's germline CDR1 is LNHDA and CDR2 SQIVND (reference sequence). CDR3 length equals 15 residues. V lost 3 bases to trimming and J lost 5 bases; unmatched junction nucleotides: 7. The DNA for the CDR3 is TGTGCCAGTAGTATGGGCAGGGGGATCTATCAGCCCCAGCATTTT. This encodes CASSMGRGIYQPQHF.

V gene TRBV7-8 combines with J gene TRBJ1-4; D is unclear. Germline values: CDR1 SGHVS, CDR2 FQNEAQ. This CDR3 spans 15 amino acids. Trimming cost V 1 base and J 0 bases, with 6 bases left between them. The CDR3 nucleotides are TGTGCCAGCAGCTTAGTCCCTGCAACTAATGAAAAACTGTTTTTT. It encodes CASSLVPATNEKLFF.

This clone occurred once. The chain has TRBV5-8 and TRBJ2-1; no definite D call. The CDR3 spans 14 residues. Germline V gives CDR1 SGHTS, CDR2 YDEGEE. The germline V and J ends were trimmed by 0 bases and 2 bases, with 6 bases remaining between them. The CDR3 spells CASSLGNTYNEQFF. The DNA of the CDR3 is TGTGCCAGCAGCTTGGGTAATACCTACAATGAGCAGTTCTTC.

The chain has TRBV5-1 and TRBJ1-1, with D possibly TRBD1 on 5 matching bases. V was clipped by 7 bases and J by 2 bases, with 9 bases between them. CDR3 length equals 12 residues. Germline-derived CDR1 and CDR2 are SGHRS and YFSETQ. The CDR3 DNA is TGCGCCAGCGCAGGGTTTAACACTGAAGCTTTCTTT. Translated: CASAGFNTEAFF.

CDR3 loop: CASSPGTGEQPQHF. The DNA of the CDR3 is TGCGCCAGCAGCCCGGGGACAGGGGAACAGCCCCAGCATTTT. This chain connects TRBV5-1 to TRBJ1-5; TRBD1 matches 10 bases. V shed 4 bases and J 7 bases; nucleotides not matched to a gene: 5. The CDR3 contains 14 residues. Germline-derived CDR1 and CDR2 are SGHRS and YFSETQ.

The chain recombines TRBV30 with TRBJ2-3, with 7 bases aligning to TRBD2. The V and J ends lost 8 bases and 4 bases, in that order; junction bases with no gene match: 6. This CDR3 is 12 amino acids long. The germline V gene has CDR1 GTSNPN and CDR2 SVGIG (reference sequence). CDR3 nucleotides: TGTGCCGGGTTGGGGGGGTCAGATACGCAGTATTTT. Amino acids: CAGLGGSDTQYF.

This chain connects TRBV13 to TRBJ2-3; 9 nucleotides agree with TRBD1. Germline assignment: CDR1 PRHDT and CDR2 FYEKMQ (reference sequence). Germline trimming cut 5 bases from V and 2 bases from J; bases unmatched to any gene: 8. This CDR3 is built from 16 residues. The CDR3 nucleotides read TGTGCCAGCAGCAAACGGGGGACAGGGTCCACAGATACGCAGTATTTT. This gives the protein CASSKRGTGSTDTQYF.

This clone has a handful of counts. The chain employs TRBV7-8 and TRBJ2-7, with 10 positions matching TRBD2. Germline V gene data show CDR1 as SGHVS and CDR2 as FQNEAQ. The CDR3 sequence is 16 residues long. The V segment lost 0 bases and the J segment 3 bases; nucleotides outside the gene matches: 5. The chain's CDR3 is CASSLASAGGLYEQYF. In DNA, the CDR3 is TGTGCCAGCAGCTTAGCTTCAGCGGGGGGGCTCTACGAGCAGTACTTC.

The chain joins TRBV18 to TRBJ2-7; unclear D gene. V was pared by 6 bases and J by 5 bases, with 11 bases between. In germline, CDR1 is KGHSH, CDR2 LQKENI. The CDR3 covers 12 residues. The DNA for the CDR3 is TGTGCCAGCTCTTCATTCCGGGACGAGCAGTACTTC. Translation: CASSSFRDEQYF.

CDR3 nucleotides: TGTGCCAGCTCACCGGGCAGGGAGGGAGAGCAGTACTTC. Encoded protein: CASSPGREGEQYF. The chain is built from TRBV18 and TRBJ2-7; 7 bases map to TRBD2. V lost 3 bases to trimming and J lost 7 bases; unmatched junction nucleotides: 6. Germline V gene data show CDR1 as KGHSH and CDR2 as LQKENI. This CDR3 has 13 residues.

The rearrangement links TRBV6-2 or TRBV6-3 to TRBJ1-2; 9 nucleotides align to TRBD1. The junction had 3 bases not matched to a gene; V was cut back by 0 bases and J by 10 bases. The CDR3 loop spans 13 amino acids. The germline gives CDR1 MNHEY, CDR2 SVGEGT. The CDR3 DNA reads as TGTGCCAGCAGTTACTCGGGACAGGGACCCTACACCTTC. Residues: CASSYSGQGPYTF.

The chain is built from TRBV2 and TRBJ1-2; D remains ambiguous. Trimming removed 9 bases from V and 5 bases from J, with 22 bases in between. The length of the CDR3 is 15 residues. The V gene's germline CDR1 is SNHLY and CDR2 FYNNEI. CDR3 in amino acids: CARGREEGTTYGYTF. The DNA of the CDR3 is TGTGCCAGGGGGAGGGAGGAGGGAACCACATATGGCTACACCTTC. Supplemented by reference TRBV2 and TRBJ1-2, the full variable domain reads EPEVTQTPSHQVTQMGQEVILRCVPISNHLYFYWYRQILGQKVEFLVSFYNNEISEKSEIFDDQFSVERPDGSNFTLKIRSTKLEDSAMYFCARGREEGTTYGYTFGSGTRLTVV.

V gene TRBV10-2 combines with J gene TRBJ2-2; TRBD2 matches 11 bases. V dropped 7 bases and J dropped 4; count of bases not matched to a gene: 5. This CDR3 is built from 15 residues. Germline-derived CDR1 and CDR2 are WSHSY and SAAADI. Here the CDR3 DNA reads TGCGCCAGCAATAGCGGGGGGGTTCTCACCGGGGAGCTGTTTTTT. Its protein product is CASNSGGVLTGELFF.

In its sample, this clone was seen once. The genes are TRBV7-9 and TRBJ2-2; TRBD1 matches 10 bases. The V and J ends lost 5 bases and 1 base, in that order; junction bases with no gene match: 10. From germline, CDR1 is SEHNR and CDR2 FQNEAQ (reference sequence). The CDR3 loop spans 18 amino acids. The CDR3 sequence: CASSGQPGQGWNTGELFF. The CDR3 DNA sequence: TGTGCCAGCAGCGGACAACCGGGACAGGGGTGGAACACCGGGGAGCTGTTTTTT.

The chain combines TRBV6-5 with TRBJ2-7; 7 bases map to TRBD1. This CDR3 comprises 12 residues. From germline, CDR1 is MNHEY and CDR2 SVGAGI. J lost 2 bases, V lost 5 bases, and 0 bases had no gene match. DNA of the CDR3: TGTGCCAGCAGTAGGGGGCCCTACGAGCAGTACTTC. This encodes CASSRGPYEQYF.

The chain uses TRBV2 and TRBJ2-3; 7 bases map to TRBD1. The length of the CDR3 is 15 residues. Unmatched junction bases numbered 10, after V lost 7 bases and J lost 3 bases. Germline CDR1 and CDR2: SNHLY and FYNNEI. The CDR3 DNA reads TGTGCCAGCACCTTGGACAGGACTTGGACAGATACGCAGTATTTT. It translates to CASTLDRTWTDTQYF.

The chain recombines TRBV6-5 with TRBJ2-7, with TRBD2 matching over 12 bases. This CDR3 has 15 amino acids. Per germline, CDR1 MNHEY and CDR2 SVGAGI. J was trimmed by 4 bases and V by 0 bases; bases with no gene match: 1. CDR3 nucleotide sequence: TGTGCCAGCAGTTACTCCGGACTAGCGGGATACGAGCAGTACTTC. It codes for CASSYSGLAGYEQYF.

The chain links TRBV7-9 to TRBJ2-7; 11 bases align to TRBD2. The length of the CDR3 is 14 residues. The trim removed 5 bases at V and 3 bases at J, leaving 3 bases unmatched. Germline values: CDR1 SEHNR, CDR2 FQNEAQ (reference sequence). This chain's CDR3 is CASSATSGGYEQYF. The CDR3 DNA follows: TGTGCCAGCAGCGCTACTAGCGGGGGCTACGAGCAGTACTTC.

This chain uses TRBV19 with TRBJ2-3, with D perhaps TRBD1 (5 bases). The CDR3 contains 13 residues. Germline V gene lookup returns CDR1 LNHDA and CDR2 SQIVND (reference sequence). Trimming removed 3 bases from V and 6 bases from J, with 10 bases in between. The CDR3 sequence is CASSMGQGDTQYF. The CDR3 DNA follows: TGTGCCAGTAGTATGGGCCAGGGTGATACGCAGTATTTT.